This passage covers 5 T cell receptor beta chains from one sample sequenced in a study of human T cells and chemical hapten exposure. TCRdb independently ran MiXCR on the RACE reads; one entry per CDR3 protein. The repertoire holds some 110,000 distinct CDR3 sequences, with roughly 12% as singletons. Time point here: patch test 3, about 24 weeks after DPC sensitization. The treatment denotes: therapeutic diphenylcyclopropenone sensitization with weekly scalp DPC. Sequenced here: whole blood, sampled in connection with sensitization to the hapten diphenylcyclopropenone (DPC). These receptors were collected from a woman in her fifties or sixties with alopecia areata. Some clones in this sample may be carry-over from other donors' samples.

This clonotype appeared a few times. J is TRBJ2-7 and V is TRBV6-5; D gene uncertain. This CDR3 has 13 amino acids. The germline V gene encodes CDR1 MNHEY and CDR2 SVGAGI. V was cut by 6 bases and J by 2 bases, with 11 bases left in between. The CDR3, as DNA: TGTGCCAGCAGCGGAAGGAGCCCCTACGAGCAGTACTTC. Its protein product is CASSGRSPYEQYF.

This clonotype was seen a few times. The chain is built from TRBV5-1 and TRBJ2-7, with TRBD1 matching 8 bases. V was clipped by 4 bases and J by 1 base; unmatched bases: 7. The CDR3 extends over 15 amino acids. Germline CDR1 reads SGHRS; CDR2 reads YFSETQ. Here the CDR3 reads CASSPWTGHSYEQYF. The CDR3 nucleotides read TGCGCCAGCAGCCCTTGGACAGGGCATTCCTACGAGCAGTACTTC.

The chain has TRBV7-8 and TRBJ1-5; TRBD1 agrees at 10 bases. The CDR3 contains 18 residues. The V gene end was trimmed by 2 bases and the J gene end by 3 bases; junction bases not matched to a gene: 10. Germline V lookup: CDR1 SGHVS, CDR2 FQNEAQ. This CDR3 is CASSLRTRGTGVNQPQHF. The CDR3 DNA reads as TGTGCCAGCAGCTTAAGGACGCGGGGGACAGGGGTCAATCAGCCCCAGCATTTT.

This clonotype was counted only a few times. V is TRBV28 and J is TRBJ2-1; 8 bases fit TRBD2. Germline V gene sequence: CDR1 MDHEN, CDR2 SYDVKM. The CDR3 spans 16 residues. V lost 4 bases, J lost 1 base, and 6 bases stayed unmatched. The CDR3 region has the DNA TGTGCCAGCAGTTCACCGAGCGGGGGATCCTACAATGAGCAGTTCTTC. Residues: CASSSPSGGSYNEQFF.

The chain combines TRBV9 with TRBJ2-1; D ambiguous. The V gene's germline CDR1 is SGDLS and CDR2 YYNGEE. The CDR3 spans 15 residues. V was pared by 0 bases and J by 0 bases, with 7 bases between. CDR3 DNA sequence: TGTGCCAGCAGCGTAGTGTCGGGCTCCTACAATGAGCAGTTCTTC. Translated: CASSVVSGSYNEQFF.